This T cell receptor (beta chain) derives from a study of T cell responses to AZD1222 COVID-19 vaccine. In the study overall: Pooling was applied to second doses at about 4 or about 12 weeks. Findings and caveats of the study: No repertoire was sampled before or during the peak T cell response, only after it. Donors skewed white British and female; clonal diversity was possibly underestimated.

Only in-frame clones appear in the TCRdb table, and some are missing; sequencing was by immunoSEQ multiplex PCR. The sample comprises roughly 100,000 clones, nearly 95% of which are singletons, and around 5% rests with the top ten. Remarks on this clone: As yet, its antigen is unknown.

Germline V gives CDR1 SGHRS, CDR2 YFSETQ. V dropped 6 bases and J dropped 5 bases, with 18 bases sitting between them. The CDR3 contains 14 residues. The genes are TRBV5-1 and TRBJ2-7; D is possibly TRBD2 (6 bases). This TCR was sampled from an adult in good health. This specimen was peripheral blood, taken on day 0 of AZD1222 vaccination. CDR3 nucleotide sequence: TGCGCCAGCATTTGGCGGGAAGGTAAGGACGAGCAGTACTTC. It translates to CASIWREGKDEQYF. Together with reference TRBV5-1 and TRBJ2-7, the CDR3 gives the full variable domain: KAGVTQTPRYLIKTRGQQVTLSCSPISGHRSVSWYQQTPGQGLQFLFEYFSETQRNKGNFPGRFSGRQFSNSRSEMNVSTLELGDSALYLCASIWREGKDEQYFGPGTRLTVT.